Below are 6 T cell receptor beta chains sequenced from a single sample in a study of blood T cell repertoires in COVID-19. Some clones are missing from TCRdb's copy, which holds only in-frame ones; the method was immunoSEQ multiplex PCR. Of tens of thousands of clones in the sample, approximately 80% were seen once. The sequenced material came from peripheral blood. These receptors were collected from a man older than 75 with COVID-19, enrolled during active disease.

The V gene is TRBV4-3, the J gene TRBJ2-1; TRBD2 might be the D (6 bases). The germline CDR1 and CDR2 sequences are LGHNA and YSLEER. The ends were cut back, 3 bases at V and 9 bases at J, with 15 bases in the middle. This CDR3 has 14 residues. CDR3 residues: CASSHPQGAGEQFF. The CDR3 DNA reads TGCGCCAGCAGCCACCCCCAGGGAGCGGGTGAGCAGTTCTTC.

The genes are TRBV3-1 (or the pseudogene TRBV3-2) and TRBJ2-7, with TRBD1 identical over 7 bases. The CDR3 length is 13 residues. The trim removed 4 bases at V and 6 bases at J, leaving 6 bases unmatched. Germline loops: CDR1 LGHDT, CDR2 YNNKEL (reference sequence). CDR3 DNA sequence: TGTGCCAGCAGCCCCAGGACAGGCAGCGAGCAGTACTTC. This codes for CASSPRTGSEQYF.

This chain uses TRBV11-1 with TRBJ2-7, with 8 positions matching TRBD2. CDR1 SGHAT and CDR2 FQDESV come from the germline V gene (reference sequence). The trim removed 0 bases at V and 6 bases at J, leaving 7 bases unmatched. The CDR3 consists of 15 residues. The chain's CDR3 is CASSLASGGVGEQYF. CDR3 bases: TGTGCCAGCAGCTTAGCGAGCGGGGGTGTAGGCGAGCAGTACTTC.

The rearrangement joins TRBV5-1 to TRBJ2-1; 7 bases map to TRBD2. Trimming removed 4 bases from V and 7 bases from J; junction bases left unmatched: 11. The germline V gene encodes CDR1 SGHRS and CDR2 YFSETQ. The CDR3 is made up of 15 amino acids. The DNA of the CDR3 is TGCGCCAGCAGCGTTCGAGGGGAGGGCGGGAATGAGCAGTTCTTC. Its translation: CASSVRGEGGNEQFF.

The chain recombines TRBV5-1 with TRBJ1-1, with D perhaps TRBD1 (5 bases). The V and J ends lost 1 base and 3 bases respectively, with 13 bases between them. This CDR3 region has 15 residues. Germline V gives CDR1 SGHRS, CDR2 YFSETQ. The CDR3 region is CASSLIAGLDTEAFF. CDR3 nucleotides: TGCGCCAGCAGCTTGATCGCAGGGTTGGACACTGAAGCTTTCTTT.

V usage is TRBV11-3 and J usage is TRBJ1-4; D is ambiguous. Germline loops: CDR1 SGHNT, CDR2 YENEEA. The CDR3 has 13 amino acids. Trimming stripped 2 bases from V and 10 bases from J, with 11 bases between. CDR3 residues: CASSLTHGGKLFF. CDR3 nucleotide sequence: TGTGCCAGCAGCTTAACACATGGCGGAAAACTGTTTTTT.